The 3 T cell receptor beta chains listed next were all sequenced from one sample in a study of T cell responses to AZD1222 COVID-19 vaccine. Here immunoSEQ multiplex PCR was the method, and the copy in TCRdb shows in-frame clones only, minus some. Of some 90,000 clones in the sample, roughly nine tenths are singletons; the top ten hold roughly 5.2%. The specimen was peripheral blood, collected 28 days after the second AZD1222 dose. The receptor set was obtained from an adult who received the AZD1222 COVID-19 vaccine.

This clone was detected a few times. This chain links TRBV4-1 with TRBJ2-7, with TRBD2 as a possible D gene (5 bases). CDR1 MGHRA and CDR2 YSYEKL come from the germline V gene. The CDR3 has 14 residues. The germline V and J ends were trimmed by 3 bases and 4 bases, with 13 bases remaining between them. The CDR3 region has the DNA TGCGCCAGCAGCCATACTACGTCGGGATACGAGCAGTACTTC. This gives the protein CASSHTTSGYEQYF.

The chain uses TRBV5-1 and TRBJ1-4; D call uncertain. Looked up from germline, CDR1 is SGHRS and CDR2 is YFSETQ. CDR3 length: 14 residues. V gave up 0 bases and J gave up 6 bases, with 9 bases separating them. The CDR3 DNA reads as TGCGCCAGCAGCTTGGAGGCAGAAGATGAAAAACTGTTTTTT. This gives the protein CASSLEAEDEKLFF.

The CDR3 spells CASRRGQSNQPQHF. The CDR3 DNA follows: TGTGCCAGCAGGCGGGGACAATCCAATCAGCCCCAGCATTTT. The chain employs TRBV2 and TRBJ1-5, with a tentative D call TRBD1 (6 bases). Deletions cut 6 bases from V and 3 bases from J, with 12 bases between. This CDR3 has 14 residues. Germline CDR1 SNHLY, CDR2 FYNNEI.